The sample holds many counts of the clone carrying this TCR beta chain. The target antigen is unknown. The length of the CDR3 is 15 residues. CDR1 LGHNA and CDR2 YSLEER come from the germline V gene. After removal of 3 bases from V and 5 bases from J, the junction contained 8 bases not matched to a gene. TCRdb used MiXCR to reprocess the RT-PCR reads, holding one entry per CDR3 protein. The sample includes about 570,000 distinct CDR3 sequences, approximately 10% seen only once; the top ten take roughly 10%. This entry comes from a study of response to subunit inactivated influenza vaccine. Broader study findings: Only a handful of new T cells, the authors suggested, are recruited with each seasonal influenza vaccination.

The J gene is TRBJ2-5, the V gene TRBV4-3; 8 bases fit TRBD2. Sequenced here: PBMCs from blood, sampled on the day of vaccination. The sequence was obtained from a man aged 45-65 years who received an inactivated influenza vaccine. CDR3 DNA: TGCGCCAGCAGCCAGACCGGGGGGGCAACGGAGACCCAGTACTTC. Translation: CASSQTGGATETQYF.